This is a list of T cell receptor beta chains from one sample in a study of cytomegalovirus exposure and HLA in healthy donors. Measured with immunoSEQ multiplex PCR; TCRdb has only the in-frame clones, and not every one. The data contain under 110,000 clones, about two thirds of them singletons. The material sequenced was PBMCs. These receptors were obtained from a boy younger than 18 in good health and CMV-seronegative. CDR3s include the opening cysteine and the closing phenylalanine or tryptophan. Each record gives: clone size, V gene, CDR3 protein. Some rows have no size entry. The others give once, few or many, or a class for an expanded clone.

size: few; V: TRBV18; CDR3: CASSPPRRQDGVYGYTF
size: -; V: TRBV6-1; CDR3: CASSGAGVRDTQYF
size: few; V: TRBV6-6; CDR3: CASSSGTGTYYEQYF
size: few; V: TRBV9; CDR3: CASSVEAGSGNTIYF
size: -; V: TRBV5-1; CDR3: CASSAGDTTYEQYF
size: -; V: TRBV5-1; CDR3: CASSLGGRQETQYF
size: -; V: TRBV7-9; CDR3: CASSLSRVLANSPLHF
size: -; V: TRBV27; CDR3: CASSLSSGQGRDQPQHF
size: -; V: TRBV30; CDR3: CAWSVLTYEQYF
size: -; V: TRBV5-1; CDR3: CASSEEGRGHSPLHF
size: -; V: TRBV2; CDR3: CASSEWGRAPTDTQYF
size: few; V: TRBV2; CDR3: CASSGQGLPYFSGNTIYF
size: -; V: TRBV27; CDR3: CASSFYRVGYTF
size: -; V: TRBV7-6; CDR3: CASSPGLAGEQYF
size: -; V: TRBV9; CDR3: CASSSGGASSYEQYF
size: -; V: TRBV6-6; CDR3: CASRSPPGRWAFF
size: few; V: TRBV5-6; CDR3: CASSRRTGGDMNTEAFF
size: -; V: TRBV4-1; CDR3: CASSQGLAGGPLQETQYF
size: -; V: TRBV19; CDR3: CASKMTGVGNEQFF
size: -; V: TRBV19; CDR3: CASSIEGGSTDTQYF
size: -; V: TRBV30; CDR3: CAWSRSNYGYTF
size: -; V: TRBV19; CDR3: CASSVGTATNEKLFF
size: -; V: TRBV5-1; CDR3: CASSSLRGQEDEQYF
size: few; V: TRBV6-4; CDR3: CASSGTSGSDEQFF
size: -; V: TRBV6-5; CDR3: CASSSPPGELFF
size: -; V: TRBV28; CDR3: CASDWRRGSETQYF
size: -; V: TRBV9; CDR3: CASSTGTGAFGGEKLFF
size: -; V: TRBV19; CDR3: CASSIGAGIGELFF
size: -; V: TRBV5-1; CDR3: CASSLSPGYYEQYF
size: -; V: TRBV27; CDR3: CASSPLRGGYTEAFF
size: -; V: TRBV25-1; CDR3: CASSEKGRTGERTEAFF
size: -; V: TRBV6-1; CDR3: CASSEGRSGNTIYF
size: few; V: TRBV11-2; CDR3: CASSPLGGTSGANVLTF
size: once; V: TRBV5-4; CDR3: CASSERETDTQYF
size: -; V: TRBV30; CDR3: CAWTSSGSTEAFF
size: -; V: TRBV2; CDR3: CASSDRTGNQPQHF
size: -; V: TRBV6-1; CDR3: CASGASSYNSPLHF
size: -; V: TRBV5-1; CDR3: CASSIQGAQETQYF
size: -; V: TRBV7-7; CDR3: CASSLRDTDTQYF
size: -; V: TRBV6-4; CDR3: CASSPGWGANSPLHF
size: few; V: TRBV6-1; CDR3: CASSVSSPGPQHF
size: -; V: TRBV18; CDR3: CASSPGTGDEKLFF
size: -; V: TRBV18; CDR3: CASSPRTGAFF
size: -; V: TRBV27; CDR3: CASAGTGKSYEQYF
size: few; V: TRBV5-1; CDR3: CASSFTAEETQYF
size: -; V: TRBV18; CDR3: CASSQTSGDTDTQYF
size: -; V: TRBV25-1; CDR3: CASSEFSSADEQYF